This record covers a single T cell receptor beta chain. Germline V gives CDR1 LGHDT, CDR2 YNNKEL (reference sequence). The CDR3 is 15 residues long. Trimming took 6 bases from V and 0 from J; bases not matched to a gene: 3. Profiled with immunoSEQ multiplex PCR; TCRdb holds only in-frame clones, not every one. The table shows about 140,000 clones, with about 80% occurring only once. This sample is drawn from a study of blood T cell repertoires in COVID-19. Study background: From the United States, Italy and Spain came samples of acute and convalescent COVID-19.

Source material: peripheral blood. The origin of this receptor is a human donor in a cohort sampled during active COVID-19. J is TRBJ2-1 and V is TRBV3-1 (or the pseudogene TRBV3-2), with 9 bases matching TRBD2. The CDR3 is CASSDSGSSYNEQFF. The CDR3 nucleotides read TGTGCCAGCAGTGATAGCGGGAGCTCCTACAATGAGCAGTTCTTC.